A single sample gave rise to the 17 T cell receptor beta chains below, sequenced in a study of blood T cell repertoires in COVID-19. TCRdb's copy holds only in-frame clones and misses some; the assay was immunoSEQ multiplex PCR. The table has about 180,000 clones, approximately 88% seen once. Sample: peripheral blood. The receptors here all came from a woman aged 60-75 years with acute or convalescent COVID-19.

The genes are TRBV9 and TRBJ1-1; D is ambiguous. The germline gives CDR1 SGDLS, CDR2 YYNGEE. The CDR3 length is 13 residues. Trimming left V 2 bases short and J 2 bases short, with 7 bases between. The CDR3 is CASSVEINTEAFF. The CDR3 nucleotides read TGTGCCAGCAGCGTGGAGATCAACACTGAAGCTTTCTTT.

The chain couples TRBV11-2 to TRBJ2-1, with 9 bases lining up with TRBD2. V shed 0 bases, J shed 8 bases, and the junction held 5 bases outside the gene matches. The CDR3 spans 15 residues. CDR1 and CDR2 from the germline V gene are SGHAT and FQNNGV. The CDR3 protein is CASSLEGTSFYEQFF. CDR3 coding DNA: TGTGCCAGCAGCTTAGAAGGGACTAGCTTCTATGAGCAGTTCTTC. The full variable domain, with the rest looked up from reference TRBV11-2 and TRBJ2-1, is EAGVAQSPRYKIIEKRQSVAFWCNPISGHATLYWYQQILGQGPKLLIQFQNNGVVDDSQLPKDRFSAERLKGVDSTLKIQPAKLEDSAVYLCASSLEGTSFYEQFFGPGTRLTVL.

V gene TRBV6-2 or TRBV6-3 combines with J gene TRBJ1-2, with D perhaps TRBD1 (6 bases). Germline lookup yields CDR1 MNHEY and CDR2 SVGEGT. V shed 5 bases and J shed 1 base, with 14 bases lying between them. This CDR3 contains 15 residues. The CDR3 region is CASSKPGQSNYGYTF. CDR3 sequence (DNA): TGTGCCAGCAGTAAGCCGGGACAAAGTAACTATGGCTACACCTTC.

V is TRBV19 and J is TRBJ2-6; D possibly corresponds to TRBD1 (5 bases). V was pared by 7 bases and J by 0 bases, with 16 bases between. The germline CDR1 and CDR2 sequences are LNHDA and SQIVND (reference sequence). The CDR3 spans 17 residues. This CDR3 is CASTPGHVISGANVLTF. CDR3 in DNA: TGTGCCAGTACCCCCGGACACGTAATCTCTGGGGCCAACGTCCTGACTTTC.

This clone was counted once. V is TRBV7-8 and J is TRBJ1-4; 7 bases are a match to TRBD1. V was clipped by 1 base and J by 5 bases; unmatched bases: 7. Germline CDR1 SGHVS, CDR2 FQNEAQ. CDR3 length: 16 residues. The CDR3 spells CASSLVPLDRNEKLFF. The DNA of the CDR3 is TGTGCCAGCAGCTTAGTTCCTTTGGACAGGAATGAAAAACTGTTTTTT. The whole variable domain, filled in from reference TRBV7-8 and TRBJ1-4, reads GAGVSQSPRYKVAKRGQDVALRCDPISGHVSLFWYQQALGQGPEFLTYFQNEAQLDKSGLPSDRFFAERPEGSVSTLKIQRTQQEDSAVYLCASSLVPLDRNEKLFFGSGTQLSVL.

The genes are TRBV27 and TRBJ1-1; D unclear. V lost 3 bases and J 6 bases, leaving 17 bases between the germline ends. The CDR3 runs 15 residues. In germline, CDR1 is MNHEY, CDR2 SMNVEV (reference sequence). The CDR3 DNA sequence: TGTGCCAGCAGTTTTACCCCGGCCGCGGTCGCTGAAGCTTTCTTT. This encodes CASSFTPAAVAEAFF.

The J gene is TRBJ2-3, the V gene TRBV18; possible D gene TRBD2, 5 bases. V lost 5 bases and J 4 bases, leaving 13 bases between the germline ends. CDR3 length equals 14 residues. Germline CDR1 and CDR2: KGHSH and LQKENI. The CDR3 DNA follows: TGTGCCAGCTCATCCGGGAAGGAGGCAGATACGCAGTATTTT. This encodes CASSSGKEADTQYF.

This clone is a singleton in its sample. The chain recombines TRBV5-1 with TRBJ2-7; 9 bases are shared with TRBD2. The J segment lost 2 bases and the V segment lost 0 bases, leaving 6 bases of the junction unmatched. Germline values: CDR1 SGHRS, CDR2 YFSETQ. This CDR3 contains 16 residues. The CDR3 bases are TGCGCCAGCAGCTTGGAAGGTAGCGGGGGTACCTACGAGCAGTACTTC. Amino acids: CASSLEGSGGTYEQYF.

The chain carries TRBV24-1 and TRBJ2-1, with a weak D call TRBD1 (5 bases). V was trimmed by 9 bases and J by 5 bases, leaving 13 bases between them. The CDR3 contains 13 residues. CDR1 KGHDR and CDR2 SFDVKD come from the germline V gene. CDR3 in DNA: TGTGCCACCGCCGAAAGGGGAAACAATGAGCAGTTCTTC. Amino acid sequence: CATAERGNNEQFF.

V gene TRBV2 combines with J gene TRBJ2-7, with TRBD2 as a possible D gene (6 bases). This CDR3 spans 15 amino acids. Germline assignment: CDR1 SNHLY and CDR2 FYNNEI. V was clipped by 2 bases and J by 7 bases, with 18 bases between them. CDR3 sequence reads: CASSESGGPGWEQYF. The DNA for the CDR3 is TGTGCCAGCAGTGAATCTGGAGGGCCCGGATGGGAGCAGTACTTC. Together with reference TRBV2 and TRBJ2-7, the CDR3 gives the full variable domain: EPEVTQTPSHQVTQMGQEVILRCVPISNHLYFYWYRQILGQKVEFLVSFYNNEISEKSEIFDDQFSVERPDGSNFTLKIRSTKLEDSAMYFCASSESGGPGWEQYFGPGTRLTVT.

The chain recombines TRBV5-1 with TRBJ2-5; 9 bases are a match to TRBD2. V was pared by 1 base and J by 2 bases, with 6 bases of the junction left unmatched. Germline CDR1 and CDR2: SGHRS and YFSETQ. The CDR3 loop spans 16 amino acids. CDR3 in amino acids: CASSLRTSGFQETQYF. CDR3 in DNA: TGCGCCAGCAGCTTGAGAACTAGCGGGTTTCAAGAGACCCAGTACTTC. The variable domain in full, with the rest retrieved from reference TRBV5-1 and TRBJ2-5, is KAGVTQTPRYLIKTRGQQVTLSCSPISGHRSVSWYQQTPGQGLQFLFEYFSETQRNKGNFPGRFSGRQFSNSRSEMNVSTLELGDSALYLCASSLRTSGFQETQYFGPGTRLLVL.

This chain links TRBV30 with TRBJ2-7; maybe TRBD2 (7 bases). Germline-derived CDR1 and CDR2 are GTSNPN and SVGIG (reference sequence). This CDR3 is 14 amino acids long. The V gene lost 0 bases and the J gene lost 9 bases, with 18 bases spanning the gap. The CDR3 reads CAWSVLGGVLGQYF. In DNA form, the CDR3 reads TGTGCCTGGAGTGTACTAGGGGGGGTTTTAGGGCAGTACTTC.

This chain uses TRBV19 with TRBJ1-1, with D unresolved. V was pared by 0 bases and J by 3 bases, with 14 bases between. In germline, CDR1 is LNHDA, CDR2 SQIVND (reference sequence). This CDR3 is 16 amino acids long. In DNA, the CDR3 is TGTGCCAGTAGTATAGATCTCCGACTCGGGGACACTGAAGCTTTCTTT. This encodes CASSIDLRLGDTEAFF.

This clone came up once. V usage is TRBV2 and J usage is TRBJ2-1, with 8 bases aligning to TRBD2. The germline V gene has CDR1 SNHLY and CDR2 FYNNEI. This CDR3 comprises 15 residues. V lost 5 bases and J lost 2; bases outside the gene matches: 5. Here the CDR3 reads CASSNGRGPYNEQFF. The CDR3, as DNA: TGTGCCAGCAGTAACGGGAGGGGACCCTACAATGAGCAGTTCTTC.

The chain links TRBV3-1 (or the pseudogene TRBV3-2) to TRBJ2-4; perhaps TRBD1 as D (5 bases). The CDR3 covers 16 residues. V was cut by 0 bases and J by 2 bases, with 11 bases left in between. Germline loops: CDR1 LGHDT, CDR2 YNNKEL (reference sequence). Here the CDR3 reads CASSQDGAGTKNIQYF. The CDR3 DNA sequence: TGTGCCAGCAGCCAAGATGGGGCAGGGACCAAAAACATTCAGTACTTC.

The J gene is TRBJ1-4, the V gene TRBV4-2; tentatively, D is TRBD1 (6 bases). CDR3 length equals 17 residues. The V and J ends lost 0 bases and 8 bases respectively, with 19 bases between them. Germline V gene data show CDR1 as LGHNA and CDR2 as YNFKEQ. CDR3 sequence: CASSQDSGGLEEEKLFF. CDR3 nucleotide sequence: TGTGCCAGCAGCCAAGATAGCGGGGGCCTAGAGGAGGAAAAACTGTTTTTT.

The rearrangement uses TRBV18 and TRBJ1-6; TRBD1 agrees at 8 bases. V lost 0 bases and J lost 7; bases outside the gene matches: 5. In germline, CDR1 is KGHSH, CDR2 LQKENI. The CDR3 spans 16 residues. The CDR3 protein is CASSPPGTGPNSPLHF. The DNA for the CDR3 is TGTGCCAGCTCACCACCGGGGACAGGACCAAATTCACCCCTCCACTTT.